The 16 T cell receptor beta chains below all came from one sample that was sequenced in a study of human thymus T cells. The method was immunoSEQ multiplex PCR; TCRdb's version includes in-frame clones alone and lacks a portion of them. The repertoire has about 78,000 clones, 90% to 98% of them found once; the top ten carry roughly 0.031%. Thymus pieces cut out during corrective heart surgery were the tissue that was used. The sequencing input was thymus tissue. The receptors shown here come from a boy younger than two with a congenital heart defect but otherwise immunologically healthy.

The J gene is TRBJ1-2, the V gene TRBV7-9; perhaps TRBD1 as D (5 bases). CDR1 and CDR2 (germline): SEHNR, FQNEAQ (reference sequence). Trimming shortened V by 5 bases and J by 8 bases, and 15 bases separated the two germline ends. The CDR3 spans 13 residues. This CDR3 is CASSLPGPLGYTF. The DNA for the CDR3 is TGTGCCAGCAGCCTACCGGGGCCATTGGGCTACACCTTC. Based on the CDR3 plus reference TRBV7-9 and TRBJ1-2, the full variable domain is DTGVSQNPRHKITKRGQNVTFRCDPISEHNRLYWYRQTLGQGPEFLTYFQNEAQLEKSRLLSDRFSAERPKGSFSTLEIQRTEQGDSAMYLCASSLPGPLGYTFGSGTRLTVV.

The rearrangement joins TRBV13 to TRBJ1-1, with a possible D match to TRBD1 (6 bases). The CDR3 sequence is 16 residues long. Looked up from germline, CDR1 is PRHDT and CDR2 is FYEKMQ (reference sequence). Trimming took off 5 bases at V and 3 bases at J, with 19 bases between the two ends. As DNA, the CDR3 is TGTGCCAGCAGCCCCCGCTTCGCAGGGGTGGACACTGAAGCTTTCTTT. Its protein product is CASSPRFAGVDTEAFF.

This CDR3 reads CASSLYSGANVLTF. The CDR3 coding sequence is TGTGCCAGCAGTTTATACTCTGGGGCCAACGTCCTGACTTTC. The rearrangement uses TRBV27 and TRBJ2-6, with D unclear. Trimming cost V 1 base and J 0 bases, with 1 base left between them. Germline V gives CDR1 MNHEY, CDR2 SMNVEV (reference sequence). The CDR3 consists of 14 residues.

The chain is built from TRBV4-1 and TRBJ1-3, with unresolved D. The CDR3 consists of 14 residues. V lost 4 bases and J lost 8, with 15 bases in between. The germline CDR1 and CDR2 sequences are MGHRA and YSYEKL. The CDR3 region has the DNA TGCGCCAGCAGCCTCGGACTCCGAAATTACACCATATATTTT. Translated, it gives CASSLGLRNYTIYF.

Only one count was recorded for this clone. The chain uses TRBV5-6 and TRBJ1-3; 9 bases are a match to TRBD1. CDR3 length: 18 residues. Trimming cost V 4 bases and J 4 bases; bases outside gene matches: 15. CDR1 and CDR2 from the germline V gene are SGHDT and YYEEEE. CDR3 protein: CASSVRDRVPTQGNTIYF. The CDR3 DNA reads as TGTGCCAGCAGCGTCCGGGACAGGGTACCGACTCAAGGAAACACCATATATTTT.

V usage is TRBV19 and J usage is TRBJ2-2; D might be TRBD2 (6 bases). V was pared by 7 bases and J by 6 bases, with 15 bases between. The CDR3 has 14 amino acids. Germline values: CDR1 LNHDA, CDR2 SQIVND (reference sequence). The CDR3 sequence is CASTRLGAAGELFF. The CDR3 bases are TGTGCCAGTACAAGACTAGGGGCTGCCGGGGAGCTGTTTTTT.

This chain joins TRBV29-1 and TRBJ2-5; 13 nucleotides line up with TRBD2. The junction had 19 bases not matched to a gene; V was cut back by 2 bases and J by 1 base. Germline V gene lookup returns CDR1 SQVTM and CDR2 ANQGSEA. The length of the CDR3 is 21 residues. For the CDR3, the DNA is TGCAGCGTTGAATTGAGGGGTCCTTTACTAGCGGGAGGGACGGCCCAAGAGACCCAGTACTTC. Its translation is CSVELRGPLLAGGTAQETQYF. The whole variable domain, remainder taken from reference TRBV29-1 and TRBJ2-5, is SAVISQKPSRDICQRGTSLTIQCQVDSQVTMMFWYRQQPGQSLTLIATANQGSEATYESGFVIDKFPISRPNLTFSTLTVSNMSPEDSSIYLCSVELRGPLLAGGTAQETQYFGPGTRLLVL.

This clone was detected once. The chain combines TRBV6-1 with TRBJ1-3, with D uncertain. This CDR3 comprises 13 residues. V was cut by 6 bases and J by 0 bases, with 6 bases left in between. Germline V gene sequence: CDR1 MNHNS, CDR2 SASEGT. The CDR3 bases are TGTGCCAGCAGCCATAGCTCTGGAAACACCATATATTTT. Translation: CASSHSSGNTIYF.

The V gene is TRBV19, the J gene TRBJ1-6; the D is unclear. Germline V gives CDR1 LNHDA, CDR2 SQIVND (reference sequence). The CDR3 totals 17 residues. V lost 3 bases, J lost 0 bases, and 12 bases lay in between. In nucleotides, the CDR3 is TGTGCCAGTAGTATTCCCTTGGGGAGCTCCTATAATTCACCCCTCCACTTT. Amino acid sequence: CASSIPLGSSYNSPLHF.

The V gene is TRBV7-9, the J gene TRBJ1-4, with TRBD1 as a possible D gene (5 bases). The CDR3 has 13 amino acids. Germline CDR1 is SEHNR and CDR2 is FQNEAQ (reference sequence). Trimming shortened V by 0 bases and J by 7 bases, and 6 bases separated the two germline ends. CDR3 amino acids: CASSLAGGEKLFF. The CDR3 DNA reads TGTGCCAGCAGCTTAGCGGGGGGTGAAAAACTGTTTTTT. The full variable domain, completed using reference TRBV7-9 and TRBJ1-4, is DTGVSQNPRHKITKRGQNVTFRCDPISEHNRLYWYRQTLGQGPEFLTYFQNEAQLEKSRLLSDRFSAERPKGSFSTLEIQRTEQGDSAMYLCASSLAGGEKLFFGSGTQLSVL.

The gene calls are TRBV5-1 and TRBJ2-5, with 7 bases aligning to TRBD1. The closer fit of TRBJ2-7 to the DNA end suggests the J call may be wrong. This CDR3 is 15 amino acids long. Germline CDR1 and CDR2: SGHRS and YFSETQ. CDR3 protein: CASQRLTGTLGEQYF. The CDR3 DNA sequence: TGCGCCAGCCAAAGACTGACAGGGACGCTCGGCGAGCAGTACTTC.

The chain uses TRBV6-1 and TRBJ2-5; 9 bases are a match to TRBD1. Germline CDR1 is MNHNS and CDR2 is SASEGT. This CDR3 has 13 amino acids. The V gene end was trimmed by 4 bases and the J gene end by 4 bases; junction bases not matched to a gene: 1. For the CDR3, the DNA is TGTGCCAGCAGTGGACAGGGGGGAGAGACCCAGTACTTC. Translating gives CASSGQGGETQYF.

V usage is TRBV15 and J usage is TRBJ2-7, with D hard to call. Trimming cost V 4 bases and J 1 base, with 8 bases left between them. Germline V gives CDR1 LNHNV, CDR2 YYDKDF (reference sequence). The CDR3 is 13 amino acids. The CDR3 loop is CATSMVASYEQYF. CDR3 sequence (DNA): TGTGCCACCAGCATGGTGGCTTCCTACGAGCAGTACTTC.

V is TRBV27 and J is TRBJ2-7, with D hard to call. Germline V gives CDR1 MNHEY, CDR2 SMNVEV (reference sequence). V gave up 7 bases and J gave up 0 bases, with 13 bases separating them. This CDR3 comprises 14 residues. The CDR3 spells CASKSRFLSYEQYF. Here the CDR3 DNA reads TGTGCCAGCAAAAGCAGGTTCCTCTCCTACGAGCAGTACTTC.

The gene calls are TRBV28 and TRBJ2-1; 9 nucleotides match TRBD1. This CDR3 is built from 14 residues. V was clipped by 5 bases and J by 7 bases; unmatched bases: 6. Germline V lookup: CDR1 MDHEN, CDR2 SYDVKM. CDR3 region: CASSLRTGDNEQFF. The CDR3, as DNA: TGTGCCAGCAGTCTTCGGACAGGGGATAATGAGCAGTTCTTC.

This chain connects TRBV5-1 to TRBJ1-1; D is unclear. Trimming removed 2 bases from V and 0 bases from J, with 8 bases in between. The CDR3 has 14 residues. CDR1 SGHRS and CDR2 YFSETQ come from the germline V gene. Here the CDR3 DNA reads TGCGCCAGCAGCTTAGGAAGTATGAACACTGAAGCTTTCTTT. Amino acids: CASSLGSMNTEAFF.